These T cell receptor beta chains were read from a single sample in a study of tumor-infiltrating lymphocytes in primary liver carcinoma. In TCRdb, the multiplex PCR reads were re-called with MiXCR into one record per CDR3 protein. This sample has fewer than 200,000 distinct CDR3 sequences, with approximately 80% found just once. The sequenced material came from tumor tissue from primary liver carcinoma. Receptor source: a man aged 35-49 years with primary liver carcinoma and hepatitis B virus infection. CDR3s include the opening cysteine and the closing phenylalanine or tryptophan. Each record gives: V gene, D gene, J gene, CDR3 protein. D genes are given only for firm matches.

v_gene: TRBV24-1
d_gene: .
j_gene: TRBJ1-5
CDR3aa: CATSDSTFASNQPQHF

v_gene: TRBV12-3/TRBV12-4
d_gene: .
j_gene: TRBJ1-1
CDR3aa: CANSEGTWDEAFF

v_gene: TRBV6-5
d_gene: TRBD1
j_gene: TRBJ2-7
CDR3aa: CVSRGTGEYEQYF

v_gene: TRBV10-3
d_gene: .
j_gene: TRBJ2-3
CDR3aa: CAISAGRRCTDTQYF

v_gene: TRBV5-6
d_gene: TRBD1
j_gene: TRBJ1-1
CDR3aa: CVSSPGTGGSLNTEAFF

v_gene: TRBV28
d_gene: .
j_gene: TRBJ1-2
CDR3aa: CPSSLAQGKGYGYTF

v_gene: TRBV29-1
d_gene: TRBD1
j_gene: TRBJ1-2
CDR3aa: CSFPPDRDMNGYTF

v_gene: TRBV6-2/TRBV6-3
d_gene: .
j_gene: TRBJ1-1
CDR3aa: CGSSKGVVAEAFF

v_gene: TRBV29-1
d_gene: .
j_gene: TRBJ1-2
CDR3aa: CSLEAEEGVDSYTF

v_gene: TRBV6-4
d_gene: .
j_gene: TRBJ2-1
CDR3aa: CTSSGDDDYHEQFF

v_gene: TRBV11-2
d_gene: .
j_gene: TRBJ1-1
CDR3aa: CASRRGRNTEVFF

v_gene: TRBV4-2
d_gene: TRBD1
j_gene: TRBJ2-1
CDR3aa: CTNSHAGGQGNNEQFF

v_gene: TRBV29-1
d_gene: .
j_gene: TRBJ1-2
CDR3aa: CIVATDGYYGYIF

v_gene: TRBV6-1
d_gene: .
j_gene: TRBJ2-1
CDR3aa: CASNESSGAPRGDEQFF

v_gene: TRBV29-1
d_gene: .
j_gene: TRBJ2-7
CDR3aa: CSATTSGTGTPYKQYF

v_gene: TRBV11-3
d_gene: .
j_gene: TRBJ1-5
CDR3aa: CVSSLDLGVAQTQHF

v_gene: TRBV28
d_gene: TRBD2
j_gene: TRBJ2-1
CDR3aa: CASSRLASYYNEQFF

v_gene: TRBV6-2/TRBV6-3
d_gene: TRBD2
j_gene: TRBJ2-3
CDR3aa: CASSYSGREADTHYF

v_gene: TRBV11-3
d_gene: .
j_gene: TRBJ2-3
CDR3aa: CASSPGTMRSGTDTQCF

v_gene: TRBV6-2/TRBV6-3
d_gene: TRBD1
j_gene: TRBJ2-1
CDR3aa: CASSYPDRSSYNEQFF

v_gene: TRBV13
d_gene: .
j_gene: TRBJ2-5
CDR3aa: CASSPQPGTPETQYF

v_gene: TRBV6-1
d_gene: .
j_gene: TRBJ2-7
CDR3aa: CASIGLVACEEYF

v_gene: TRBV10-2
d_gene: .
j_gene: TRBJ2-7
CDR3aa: CASSPGTSHEQYF

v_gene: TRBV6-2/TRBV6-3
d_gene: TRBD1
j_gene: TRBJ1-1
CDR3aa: CASNEQGARNTEAFF

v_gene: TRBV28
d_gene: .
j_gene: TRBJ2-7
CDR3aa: CASCSPGTPRAPEHYF

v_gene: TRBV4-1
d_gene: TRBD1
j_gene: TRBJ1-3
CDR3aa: CASSQGGQPSGNTIYF

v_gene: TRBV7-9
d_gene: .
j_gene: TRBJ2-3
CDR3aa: CASSQGTGADTRYF